This T cell receptor (beta chain) was profiled in a study of PD-1 blockade in classical Hodgkin lymphoma. Whole-study results and caveats: Initiation of nivolumab under 1 year after ASCT led to exclusion of patients. Reported baseline diversity: healthy donors highest, relapsed/refractory patients lowest. Repertoire differences lack defined causes, possibly disease activity or prior therapy. Patients who responded completely had about the same baseline diversity as newly diagnosed patients.

This table comes from immunoSEQ multiplex PCR, and its TCRdb copy is limited to in-frame clones, with some not included. Found here are about 43,000 clones, about 73% of them singletons; the top ten hold 11%. Every one of the patients relapsed after autologous stem cell transplantation (brentuximab vedotin exposure was variable). Points on this clone: What it binds is unknown.

CDR3 length: 15 amino acids. Germline values: CDR1 SGHRS, CDR2 YFSETQ. V was clipped by 4 bases and J by 4 bases, with 18 bases between them. Source: peripheral blood mononuclear cells (PBMCs), taken at baseline. The clonotype was recovered from a human donor with classical Hodgkin lymphoma. This sequence joins TRBV5-1 and TRBJ2-7; a weak D match, TRBD2 (7 bases). The CDR3 bases are TGCGCCAGCAGCCAGGGGACCAGGGGAGGGTACGAGCAGTACTTC. Its protein is CASSQGTRGGYEQYF. Variable domain in full (rest from reference TRBV5-1 and TRBJ2-7): KAGVTQTPRYLIKTRGQQVTLSCSPISGHRSVSWYQQTPGQGLQFLFEYFSETQRNKGNFPGRFSGRQFSNSRSEMNVSTLELGDSALYLCASSQGTRGGYEQYFGPGTRLTVT.